The clone carrying this T cell receptor beta chain was detected ten times or more. Antigen: not known. TCRdb itself ran the reads through MiXCR, one entry per CDR3 protein. Of 310,000 or so distinct CDR3 sequences listed, 17% were seen once; the top ten hold about 12%. These data belong to a study of T cell repertoires in cytomegalovirus infection. Study results and caveats: Based on cumulative public TCR beta family frequency, carriers of CMV plus the relevant HLA were identified. Dominating the ex vivo response were TCR beta clonotypes that were CMV-specific and HLA-C-restricted.

The sequenced sample consisted of PBMCs. The TCR originated in a human donor in good health (CMV status not recorded). Some clones in this sample may be carry-over from other donors' samples.

CDR3: CASSRQGVRDTQYF. CDR3 DNA sequence: TGTGCCAGCAGCCGCCAAGGGGTGCGTGATACGCAGTATTTT. The J gene is TRBJ2-3, the V gene TRBV7-2, with a weak D call TRBD1 (5 bases). V lost 5 bases to trimming and J lost 6 bases, with 15 bases between them. CDR3 size: 14 residues. Germline V lookup: CDR1 SGHTA, CDR2 FQGNSA.